This T cell receptor (beta chain) was recovered during a study of cytomegalovirus exposure and HLA in healthy donors. CDR1 and CDR2 from the germline V gene are MGHRA and YSYEKL. This CDR3 spans 14 amino acids. A remark on this clone: The junction departs from the called germline gene at one end, perhaps through a read error.

Vbeta (60) and Jbeta (13) primers were used in the PCR. Using immunoSEQ multiplex PCR, the repertoire was profiled, and TCRdb retains in-frame clones only, with some absent. The table lists around 180,000 clones, around nine tenths of them singletons. This clonotype was obtained from a woman between 18 and 29 years old in good health and CMV-seronegative. The sample comprised PBMCs. V gene TRBV4-1 combines with J gene TRBJ2-5, with D possibly being TRBD2 (5 bases). The CDR3 spells CASSQIPGPRGMHF. The CDR3 region has the DNA TGCGCCAGCAGCCAAATACCGGGCCCCCGGGGAATGCACTTC.